The 20 T cell receptor beta chains given below trace back to one sample, sequenced in a study of siplizumab effects on memory and regulatory T cells. Only in-frame clones appear in the TCRdb table, and some are missing; sequencing was by immunoSEQ multiplex PCR. Altogether 70,000 to 90,000 clones are present, 90% being singletons, with the ten largest covering more than 14%. Sequencing was carried out using CD4+ T cells sorted from blood. Every receptor here comes from a human donor in good health.

The chain links TRBV19 to TRBJ2-7, with D possibly matching TRBD2 (5 bases). This CDR3 is built from 12 residues. The V and J ends lost 10 bases and 2 bases respectively, with 12 bases between them. From germline, CDR1 is LNHDA and CDR2 SQIVND (reference sequence). DNA of the CDR3: TGTGCCACCAGCCCGGGAACCTACGAGCAGTACTTC. Its translation is CATSPGTYEQYF.

The chain combines TRBV6-1 with TRBJ2-7, with a tentative D call TRBD2 (6 bases). Germline-derived CDR1 and CDR2 are MNHNS and SASEGT. Trimming stripped 7 bases from V and 2 bases from J, with 18 bases between. CDR3 length equals 15 residues. The CDR3 reads CASIMHGGSAYEQYF. CDR3 nucleotide sequence: TGTGCCAGCATCATGCACGGGGGTAGCGCCTACGAGCAGTACTTC.

J is TRBJ2-3 and V is TRBV9, with a weak D call TRBD2 (6 bases). Trimming left V 6 bases short and J 1 base short, with 18 bases between. Per the germline V gene, CDR1 is SGDLS and CDR2 is YYNGEE. The CDR3 extends over 16 amino acids. CDR3 in amino acids: CASTFEASARTDTQYF. CDR3 nucleotides: TGTGCCAGCACTTTCGAGGCTAGCGCCCGCACAGATACGCAGTATTTT.

The rearrangement joins TRBV6-5 to TRBJ1-1; the match to TRBD1 covers 7 bases. Germline CDR1 MNHEY, CDR2 SVGAGI. There are 13 residues in the CDR3. Germline trimming cut 0 bases from V and 12 bases from J; bases unmatched to any gene: 7. As DNA, the CDR3 is TGTGCCAGCAGTTACTCCACGGGTAGGGGGCCTTTCTTT. Translation gives CASSYSTGRGPFF.

The chain has TRBV19 and TRBJ1-2; the D gene is possibly TRBD1 (6 bases). Trimming removed 7 bases at V and 3 bases at J, with 18 bases between. The CDR3 is 15 amino acids. Germline CDR1 is LNHDA and CDR2 is SQIVND (reference sequence). The CDR3 bases are TGTGCCAGTATTCCCTCGGGGGGCCTGGACTATGGCTACACCTTC. Translated: CASIPSGGLDYGYTF.

J is TRBJ2-3 and V is TRBV7-2; TRBD2 aligns across 9 bases. The CDR3 sequence is 15 residues long. Per germline, CDR1 SGHTA and CDR2 FQGNSA. V was pared by 3 bases and J by 2 bases, with 3 bases of the junction left unmatched. As DNA, the CDR3 is TGTGCCAGCAGCTTTCTAGCGGGATACACAGATACGCAGTATTTT. The encoded protein is CASSFLAGYTDTQYF.

The V and J genes are TRBV4-1 and TRBJ1-1; D ambiguous. There are 14 residues in the CDR3. The V gene's germline CDR1 is MGHRA and CDR2 YSYEKL. Trimming took off 2 bases at V and 6 bases at J, with 13 bases between the two ends. CDR3 region: CASSQLDNLAEAFF. The CDR3 DNA reads as TGCGCCAGCAGCCAACTTGACAATCTCGCTGAAGCTTTCTTT.

The J gene is TRBJ2-5, the V gene TRBV30; 8 bases agree with TRBD1. Germline CDR1 GTSNPN, CDR2 SVGIG (reference sequence). V shed 3 bases, J shed 9 bases, and the junction held 9 bases outside the gene matches. This CDR3 comprises 13 residues. This chain's CDR3 is CAWRGTGQAAQYF. CDR3 nucleotide sequence: TGTGCCTGGAGAGGGACAGGACAAGCGGCCCAGTACTTC.

The chain combines TRBV30 with TRBJ1-6, with D unresolved. The V gene's germline CDR1 is GTSNPN and CDR2 SVGIG (reference sequence). V lost 5 bases to trimming and J lost 0 bases, with 5 bases between them. The CDR3 contains 13 residues. CDR3: CAWASSYNSPLHF. Here the CDR3 DNA reads TGTGCCTGGGCTAGCTCCTATAATTCACCCCTCCACTTT.

The chain carries TRBV7-9 and TRBJ2-1; 8 positions match TRBD2. Germline lookup yields CDR1 SEHNR and CDR2 FQNEAQ (reference sequence). This CDR3 has 15 amino acids. Trimming removed 5 bases from V and 2 bases from J; junction bases left unmatched: 5. The CDR3 sequence: CASSATSGPYNEQFF. CDR3 nucleotide sequence: TGTGCCAGCAGCGCCACTAGCGGACCCTACAATGAGCAGTTCTTC.

This clone was seen a handful of times. The V gene is TRBV28, the J gene TRBJ2-7, with D tentatively TRBD1 (6 bases). Germline V lookup: CDR1 MDHEN, CDR2 SYDVKM. V lost 0 bases to trimming and J lost 3 bases, with 12 bases between them. The CDR3 covers 15 residues. DNA for the CDR3: TGTGCCAGCAGTTTATGGGAGAGGGGGAACTACGAGCAGTACTTC. It encodes CASSLWERGNYEQYF.

This clone was picked up one time. This chain uses TRBV4-1 with TRBJ2-5; TRBD2 matches 9 bases. After removal of 5 bases from V and 0 bases from J, the junction contained 13 bases not matched to a gene. CDR1 is MGHRA, CDR2 YSYEKL, per germline. CDR3 length: 18 amino acids. The CDR3 region has the DNA TGCGCCAGCAGCGGTCGAATGACTAGCGGAGGAAACCAAGAGACCCAGTACTTC. Its translation is CASSGRMTSGGNQETQYF.

This chain joins TRBV5-5 and TRBJ2-6; the match to TRBD2 covers 12 bases. There are 19 residues in the CDR3. The ends lost 3 bases at V and 3 bases at J; junction bases unmatched: 10. Germline V CDR1 and CDR2: SGHKS, YYEKEE (reference sequence). CDR3 loop: CASSSRLAGALLGANVLTF. The CDR3 DNA reads as TGTGCCAGCAGCTCAAGACTAGCGGGAGCTCTCCTTGGGGCCAACGTCCTGACTTTC. The full variable domain, completed using reference TRBV5-5 and TRBJ2-6, is DAGVTQSPTHLIKTRGQQVTLRCSPISGHKSVSWYQQVLGQGPQFIFQYYEKEERGRGNFPDRFSARQFPNYSSELNVNALLLGDSALYLCASSSRLAGALLGANVLTFGAGSRLTVL.

The chain is built from TRBV12-5 and TRBJ1-1; a possible D gene is TRBD1 (6 bases). The CDR3 runs 18 residues. The V and J ends lost 1 base and 1 base respectively, with 19 bases between them. CDR1 and CDR2 from the germline V gene are LGHNT and FRNRAP. This CDR3 reads CASGLGIPGVGENTEAFF. For the CDR3, the DNA is TGTGCTAGTGGTTTGGGTATACCAGGGGTGGGGGAGAACACTGAAGCTTTCTTT.

The sample holds a few counts of this clone. The rearrangement uses TRBV7-9 and TRBJ2-1; no firm D call. The CDR3 runs 15 residues. Trimming pared 1 base from V and 4 bases from J, leaving 11 bases between. Germline V gene data show CDR1 as SEHNR and CDR2 as FQNEAQ (reference sequence). The CDR3 spells CASSLEPTRYNEQFF. The CDR3 nucleotides read TGTGCCAGCAGCTTAGAGCCTACGCGGTACAATGAGCAGTTCTTC.

The chain has TRBV6-6 and TRBJ2-2; the D call may be TRBD1 or TRBD2 (6 bases each). The CDR3 is 13 residues long. Germline V gene sequence: CDR1 MNHNY, CDR2 SVGAGI (reference sequence). The V gene lost 2 bases and the J gene lost 6 bases, with 7 bases spanning the gap. The DNA for the CDR3 is TGTGCCAGCAGTTACAGGGGGGCCGGGGAGCTGTTTTTT. Its protein is CASSYRGAGELFF.

This rearrangement joins TRBV9 to TRBJ2-1, with D perhaps TRBD1 (6 bases). CDR1 SGDLS and CDR2 YYNGEE come from the germline V gene. V was cut by 0 bases and J by 3 bases, with 16 bases left in between. CDR3 length equals 17 residues. This CDR3 is CASSVETGPPLYNEQFF. Here the CDR3 DNA reads TGTGCCAGCAGCGTAGAGACAGGTCCCCCCCTCTACAATGAGCAGTTCTTC.

This clone has only a few counts. The chain uses TRBV2 and TRBJ2-1, with 8 bases identical to TRBD2. This CDR3 region has 14 residues. Per the germline V gene, CDR1 is SNHLY and CDR2 is FYNNEI. Germline trimming cut 5 bases from V and 10 bases from J; bases unmatched to any gene: 10. The CDR3 DNA is TGTGCCAGCAGTCAATCCGGGACTAGGAACGAGCAGTTCTTC. This translates into CASSQSGTRNEQFF.

The CDR3 reads CASSLSGLFNYGYTF. CDR3 sequence (DNA): TGTGCCAGCAGTTTATCCGGGCTCTTCAACTATGGCTACACCTTC. The chain carries TRBV27 and TRBJ1-2, with D unresolved. The CDR3 has 15 amino acids. CDR1 and CDR2 from the germline V gene are MNHEY and SMNVEV (reference sequence). V lost 0 bases and J lost 2, with 10 bases in between.

The chain recombines TRBV9 with TRBJ2-2; no definite D call. Germline CDR1 SGDLS, CDR2 YYNGEE. The CDR3 runs 13 residues. Trimming stripped 0 bases from V and 4 bases from J, with 4 bases between. For the CDR3, the DNA is TGTGCCAGCAGCGTAGCGCCCACCGGGGAGCTGTTTTTT. Translating it yields CASSVAPTGELFF.